Below, one TCR beta chain is given with its context. It lacks a known antigen. No much larger clone exists at a distance of one base, and base qualities are not known. This record comes from a study of cytomegalovirus exposure and HLA in healthy donors (dated by TCRdb to about 2017). About the investigation overall: The 550 to 750 repertoires of the first cohort and the roughly 110 validation repertoires were produced on the same platform, according to a later analysis. The aim of the study was to test whether cataloging public T cell receptors could identify signatures of past pathogen exposure. To predict cytomegalovirus infection status, the study brought together high-throughput TCR immunosequencing, statistical association of individual TCRs with disease status, and machine learning. A separate validation cohort of 100 to 150 different subjects was used in addition to the roughly 720-subject first cohort.

The donors were included in the validation cohort of 120 subjects, a group kept apart from the roughly 700-subject first cohort. The library was built by means of the immunoSEQ multiplex PCR assay. The original methods were these. A statistical classification framework was built to diagnose cytomegalovirus status from the catalog of TCR beta chain sequences. The clones in this table, taken by TCRdb from immuneACCESS, are in-frame only. Not every clone is retained; where verified, under half of the shortfall comes from an unresolved V gene, and the cause of the rest is unknown. V and J calls and clone size follow that table, whereas D and trimming were derived from the DNA. This sample gives some 80,000 clones in total; roughly 94% of them show up just once. The ten largest clonotypes hold 0.55% to 0.75% of the sample. Broader findings and caveats from the paper: The study listed approximately 160 TCR beta chains as associated with cytomegalovirus. The classifier was reported to diagnose cytomegalovirus status with high specificity and sensitivity in both the original cohort and the validation cohort. Subsequent analysis determined that TCRs grouped into clusters in the first cohort also showed a tendency toward co-occurrence across the roughly 120 validation repertoires, and roughly 94% of cluster scores exceeded 0. The authors suggested that the approach could potentially be extended to other disease states and immunological phenotypes. A later analysis lacked HLA typing for the validation cohort, so it scored co-occurrence in that cohort across all 110 or so repertoires. In vitro tests confirmed that a few of the cytomegalovirus-associated TCR beta chains recognize cytomegalovirus antigens. Most TCR sequences were observed very rarely across donors, whereas some public TCRs were present in many individuals.

The sequenced material came from PBMCs. The receptor was derived from a young woman in good health and CMV-seronegative.

The nucleotides read TGTGCCAGCAGCCCCCGAGAACCGGGGGGCCTACCCAACACAGATACGCAGTATTTT. Translated, this is CASSPREPGGLPNTDTQYF. The V and J genes are TRBV7-7 and TRBJ2-3, with a tentative D gene TRBD2 over 7 matching bases. As encoded in the germline V gene (reference sequence), CDR1 is SSHAT while CDR2 is FNYEAQ. Trimming costs V 5 bases and J 2 bases, and their ends lie 26 bases apart. From the cysteine through the phenylalanine, the CDR3 covers 19 amino acids. CDR3 DNA is the only sequence kept; it has 57 bases, read in frame from the first base.